One sample yielded the 24 T cell receptor delta chains listed below, sequenced in a study of γδ T cells in repeated Plasmodium falciparum infection. Bulk repertoires came from Vgamma9/Vdelta2+ or Vdelta2-negative gammadelta T cells flow-sorted from PBMC. TCRdb called clones anew from the multiplex PCR reads with CATT. The sample comprises 53,000 or so delta-chain clones, roughly 2% of which are singletons, and roughly 25% rests with the top ten. Source material: gamma-delta T cells from blood. These receptors were taken from a pool of human donors (malaria-infected and uninfected, not separated).

About this clone itself: TCRdb's entry gives the protein of a much larger clone, which mismatches this DNA's translation at residue 6, likely from a read error; the protein reported here is translated from the DNA. The chain employs TRDV1 and TRDJ1; a possible D gene is TRDD3 (6 bases). The CDR3 contains 15 residues. Germline lookup yields CDR1 TSWWSYY and CDR2 QGS. Trimming took off 5 bases at V and 5 bases at J, with 18 bases between the two ends. The CDR3 loop is CALGSSYPLGDKLIF. Here the CDR3 DNA reads TGTGCTCTTGGGTCCTCTTATCCGCTGGGGGATAAACTCATCTTT.

This clone has ten or more counts. The chain has TRDV2 and TRDJ1; 9 bases match TRDD3. The junction had 14 bases not matched to a gene; V was cut back by 7 bases and J by 0 bases. The CDR3 sequence is 17 residues long. Germline V gene lookup returns CDR1 GEAIGNYY and CDR2 EKD. The CDR3 nucleotides read TGTGCCTGCGAAGAACTAACTGGGGGACCCGACACCGATAAACTCATCTTT. This translates into CACEELTGGPDTDKLIF.

Turning to this clone: This likely reflects a read error, since a far larger clone is one base away. The same CDR3 arises from other DNA sequences in this sample as well. The V call is TRDV1, the J call TRDJ1; TRDD3 matches at 10 bases. Germline matching of the DNA provided the J gene here, since TCRdb leaves it blank. The CDR3 spans 21 residues. V gave up 3 bases and J gave up 8 bases; unmatched junction bases: 27. Germline CDR1 TSWWSYY, CDR2 QGS. The CDR3 region is CALGESDPAHWGILWGKKLIF. In nucleotides, the CDR3 is TGTGCTCTTGGGGAGTCCGACCCCGCACACTGGGGGATCCTCTGGGGGAAGAAACTCATCTTT.

About this clone itself: Other DNA sequences in this sample translate to the same CDR3. V gene TRDV1 combines with J gene TRDJ1, with 9 positions matching TRDD3. Here the J gene was assigned by germline matching of the DNA, as TCRdb has none. Trimming took 2 bases from V and 0 from J; bases not matched to a gene: 28. Germline CDR1 reads TSWWSYY; CDR2 reads QGS. The CDR3 extends over 24 amino acids. CDR3: CALGESHFFPSFLGDSGYTDKLIF. CDR3 sequence (DNA): TGTGCTCTTGGGGAATCACACTTCTTCCCCTCTTTTCTGGGGGATTCGGGTTACACCGATAAACTCATCTTT.

This clone was recorded a few times. A far larger clone is only one base removed, so a read error is likely. The same CDR3 can be traced to other DNA sequences in this sample. This rearrangement joins TRDV2 to TRDJ1; D possibly corresponds to TRDD3 (6 bases). The J gene was not available in TCRdb and was assigned here by matching the DNA to germline segments. Looked up from germline, CDR1 is GEAIGNYY and CDR2 is EKD. The germline V and J ends were trimmed by 1 base and 4 bases, with 12 bases remaining between them. The CDR3 runs 14 residues. DNA for the CDR3: TGTGCCTGTGACACTGTGGGGATCGGCGATAAACTCATCTTT. This codes for CACDTVGIGDKLIF.

This clone occurred many times. The chain links TRDV1 to TRDJ1, with 8 bases identical to TRDD3. Germline V gene sequence: CDR1 TSWWSYY, CDR2 QGS. Trimming took 2 bases from V and 2 from J; bases not matched to a gene: 40. This CDR3 has 27 amino acids. This CDR3 reads CALGEFIWIPRRLVPRLVLGGTDKLIF. DNA for the CDR3: TGTGCTCTTGGGGAATTTATTTGGATTCCTAGGCGTCTCGTACCCCGTCTCGTACTGGGGGGTACCGATAAACTCATCTTT.

This clone appeared a few times. TCRdb pairs this DNA with a much larger clone's protein that differs at residue 18, likely a read error; the protein shown was translated from the DNA. This sequence joins TRDV1 and TRDJ1; 7 bases map to TRDD3. The V gene end was trimmed by 0 bases and the J gene end by 10 bases; junction bases not matched to a gene: 38. Germline V gives CDR1 TSWWSYY, CDR2 QGS. This CDR3 spans 24 amino acids. CDR3 nucleotide sequence: TGTGCTCTTGGGGAACTCACTCCACTTCCACCCCGTTGGGGGTGGGGGAACGATTATATGGGACTCATCTTT. Amino acids: CALGELTPLPPRWGWGNDYMGLIF.

Only a few counts were recorded for this clone. A far larger clone lies a single base away; this is likely a read error. The V gene was identified as TRDV3, while no J gene was called; the DNA was not compared with TRDD3, the D call given in the table. Germline lookup yields CDR1 TVYSNPD and CDR2 GDNSRS (reference sequence). The CDR3 contains 19 residues. The CDR3: CALSLVLVLGDIYTDKLIF. The CDR3 bases are TGTGCCCTCTCTTTAGTTCTTGTACTGGGGGATATTTACACCGATAAGCTCATCTTT.

There are a few counts of this clone. TCRdb's listed protein matches a much larger clone and diverges from this DNA's translation at residue 5, likely through a read error; the protein shown comes from the DNA. The V gene is TRDV3, the J gene TRDJ1; 7 positions agree with TRDD3. The J gene is not listed in TCRdb, so it was assigned here from a DNA match to germline. Germline CDR1 is TVYSNPD and CDR2 is GDNSRS (reference sequence). The CDR3 is 13 amino acids. V lost 3 bases, J lost 6 bases, and 10 bases stayed unmatched. This CDR3 is CALSPWGPHKLIF. The CDR3 nucleotides read TGTGCCTTAAGTCCCTGGGGGCCTCATAAACTCATCTTT.

This clone has at least ten counts. Given a far larger clone just one base away, this is likely a sequencing read error. The same CDR3 also results from other DNA sequences found in this sample. This chain joins TRDV2 and TRDJ1; the match to TRDD3 covers 10 bases. Germline V gene sequence: CDR1 GEAIGNYY, CDR2 EKD. The CDR3 runs to 19 residues. In nucleotides, the CDR3 is TGCGCCTGTGACACCGTAGGGGGGATACGCCGGCACCACACCGATAAACTCATCTTT. Translation gives CACDTVGGIRRHHTDKLIF.

This clone was observed many times. TCRdb pairs this DNA with a much larger clone's protein that differs at residue 19, likely a read error; the protein shown was translated from the DNA. This chain joins TRDV1 and TRDJ1, with 12 nucleotides matching TRDD3. Germline CDR1 is TSWWSYY and CDR2 is QGS. The CDR3 has 22 amino acids. The CDR3 reads CALGELCPHLLGDTIYTDRLIF. The CDR3 DNA follows: TGTGCTCTTGGGGAACTCTGCCCTCATCTACTGGGGGATACCATATACACCGATAGACTCATCTTT.

This clone has ten or more counts. A far larger clone lies a single base away; this is likely a read error. This CDR3 is also generated by other DNA sequences in the sample. The chain uses TRAV38-2/DV8 and TRDJ1; possibly TRDD3 for D (5 bases). The CDR3 has 20 residues. V gave up 6 bases and J gave up 11 bases, with 41 bases separating them. Germline V gene data show CDR1 as TSESDYY and CDR2 as QEAYKQQN. The CDR3 bases are TGTGCTTATATAGGTAGCGGGAGTACTCCCGGCCGGTGGTGGGGCCTTAAGCTCATCTTT. Protein sequence: CAYIGSGSTPGRWWGLKLIF.

This clone was counted at least ten times. Translating this DNA gives a protein that differs at residue 16 from the TCRdb one, which belongs to a much larger clone; a read error is likely, and the protein shown is this translation. The V gene was identified as TRDV2, while no J gene was called; the tabulated D call, TRDD3, remains unverified against the DNA. Germline-derived CDR1 and CDR2 are GEAIGNYY and EKD. This CDR3 region has 17 residues. This chain's CDR3 is CACDPLGDLEHTDKLTF. CDR3 nucleotide sequence: TGTGCCTGTGACCCTCTGGGGGACCTAGAGCACACCGATAAACTCACCTTT.

Notes on this clone: A read error is likely here: a far larger clone is one base away. The same CDR3 also results from other DNA sequences found in this sample. V is TRDV1 and J is TRDJ1; D is ambiguous. TCRdb offers no J gene call, so here the DNA was matched to germline to obtain one. V lost 2 bases to trimming and J lost 0 bases, with 16 bases between them. Germline V CDR1 and CDR2: TSWWSYY, QGS. The CDR3 is 17 amino acids. CDR3 sequence: CALGEGYPMLYTDKLIF. CDR3 DNA: TGTGCTCTTGGGGAAGGCTACCCAATGCTCTACACCGATAAACTCATCTTT.

On this clone itself: The TCRdb record carries a much larger clone's protein, which differs from this DNA's translation at residue 15; a read error is the likely cause, and the protein listed here is the DNA translation. This chain uses TRDV1 with TRDJ1; 8 positions match TRDD3. Here the J gene came from matching the DNA to germline, since TCRdb omits it. Germline trimming cut 1 base from V and 1 base from J; bases unmatched to any gene: 26. There are 23 residues in the CDR3. Germline V gives CDR1 TSWWSYY, CDR2 QGS. CDR3 loop: CALGEQVFLSFPLGGRCTDKLIF. CDR3 sequence (DNA): TGTGCTCTTGGGGAACAGGTTTTCCTTTCATTTCCACTGGGGGGCCGTTGCACCGATAAACTCATCTTT.

This clone was seen only a few times. The protein held in TCRdb is that of a much larger clone and does not match this DNA's translation at residue 8, likely because of a read error; the protein shown is translated from the DNA. The chain carries TRDV1 and TRDJ1; 10 bases line up with TRDD3. The J gene is not listed in TCRdb, so it was assigned here from a DNA match to germline. V trimming: 4 bases; J trimming: 7 bases; junction bases outside the gene matches: 27. CDR1 and CDR2 (germline): TSWWSYY, QGS. The CDR3 extends over 21 amino acids. As DNA, the CDR3 is TGTGCTCTTGGGGGCGGGGCCTCCCATCTATACTGGGGGATTCGTGCCCCTAAACTCATCTTT. Protein: CALGGGASHLYWGIRAPKLIF.

Regarding this clone: TCRdb's entry gives the protein of a much larger clone, which mismatches this DNA's translation at residue 5, likely from a read error; the protein reported here is translated from the DNA. The chain uses TRDV1 and TRDJ1; no clear D gene. The J gene is absent in TCRdb and was assigned here via DNA matching to germline. The CDR3 contains 15 residues. V was pared by 4 bases and J by 1 base, with 13 bases between. The V gene's germline CDR1 is TSWWSYY and CDR2 QGS. CDR3 coding DNA: TGTGCTCTTGGGGGACTGATAACCGCCACCGATAAACTCATCTTT. This sequence encodes CALGGLITATDKLIF.

This clone was detected only a few times. A read error likely explains why the TCRdb protein, taken from a much larger clone, differs from this DNA's translation at residue 9; the protein shown is translated from the DNA. The chain is built from TRDV1 and TRDJ1; 10 bases agree with TRDD3. As TCRdb names no J gene, one was assigned here on the basis of a DNA match to germline. Unmatched junction bases numbered 22, after V lost 0 bases and J lost 0 bases. The germline CDR1 and CDR2 sequences are TSWWSYY and QGS. CDR3 size: 23 residues. CDR3 sequence: CALGELIRSYWGIRQKYTDKLIF. In nucleotides, the CDR3 is TGTGCTCTTGGGGAACTGATTAGGTCCTACTGGGGGATCCGACAGAAGTACACCGATAAACTCATCTTT.

Turning to this clone: Translating this DNA gives a protein that differs at residue 6 from the TCRdb one, which belongs to a much larger clone; a read error is likely, and the protein shown is this translation. The V and J genes are TRDV2 and TRDJ1, with 10 bases aligning to TRDD3. TCRdb does not report a J gene; here it was assigned by matching the DNA to germline references. The CDR3 totals 15 residues. Germline CDR1 is GEAIGNYY and CDR2 is EKD. V lost 4 bases, J lost 4 bases, and 8 bases stayed unmatched. The DNA of the CDR3 is TGTGCCTGTGATTCTATCGGGGGGATACGCGATAAACTCATCTTT. Encoded protein: CACDSIGGIRDKLIF.

Details on this clone: TCRdb pairs this DNA with a much larger clone's protein that differs at residue 21, likely a read error; the protein shown was translated from the DNA. The CDR3 spells CALGDHEGPGVKLRWGYTDKPIF. CDR3 nucleotide sequence: TGTGCTCTTGGGGACCACGAGGGTCCGGGGGTCAAACTCAGGTGGGGGTACACCGATAAACCCATCTTT. The V gene was identified as TRDV1, while no J gene was called; TRDD3 is the table's D call, not checked against the DNA. The CDR3 runs 23 residues. CDR1 and CDR2 (germline): TSWWSYY, QGS.

This clone was seen only a few times. A read error is likely here: a far larger clone is one base away. The J gene is TRDJ1, the V gene TRDV2; the match to TRDD3 covers 7 bases. The J gene, missing from TCRdb, was assigned here through DNA to germline matching. Germline loops: CDR1 GEAIGNYY, CDR2 EKD. The CDR3 is made up of 16 amino acids. CDR3 loop: CACEMMDTGDTDKLIF. DNA of the CDR3: TGCGCCTGTGAGATGATGGATACGGGGGACACCGATAAACTCATCTTT.

This chain links TRDV3 with TRDJ1, with 11 nucleotides matching TRDD3. Assignment of the J gene here rests on matching the DNA to germline, because TCRdb gives none. The CDR3 extends over 19 amino acids. Germline loops: CDR1 TVYSNPD, CDR2 GDNSRS (reference sequence). With 4 bases clipped from V and 2 bases from J, the junction kept 21 bases outside the gene matches. CDR3 amino acids: CASGLPRNWGIVATDKLIF. The CDR3 region has the DNA TGTGCCTCCGGCCTTCCCCGAAACTGGGGGATAGTAGCGACCGATAAACTCATCTTT.

Worth noting for this clone: A read error likely explains this, since a far larger clone differs by one base. The chain joins TRDV2 to TRDJ1, with D tentatively TRDD3 (5 bases). The J gene, missing from TCRdb, was assigned here through DNA to germline matching. Germline V gene lookup returns CDR1 GEAIGNYY and CDR2 EKD. The ends were cut back, 0 bases at V and 0 bases at J, with 19 bases in the middle. The CDR3 loop spans 18 amino acids. The CDR3: CACDTGVGGYFYTDKLIF. CDR3 DNA sequence: TGTGCCTGTGACACCGGAGTAGGGGGGTACTTCTACACCGATAAACTCATCTTT.

There are many counts of this clone. The same CDR3 is also encoded by other DNA sequences in this sample. The chain joins TRDV1 to TRDJ1, with 11 bases lining up with TRDD3. Germline V CDR1 and CDR2: TSWWSYY, QGS. The CDR3 length is 20 residues. Trimming at V came to 4 bases and at J to 4 bases, leaving 20 bases not matched to a gene. For the CDR3, the DNA is TGTGCTCTTGGGGGAGCCTTCCTGGGGGATACAACGAGGCGGGTCGATAAACTCATCTTT. Its translation: CALGGAFLGDTTRRVDKLIF.